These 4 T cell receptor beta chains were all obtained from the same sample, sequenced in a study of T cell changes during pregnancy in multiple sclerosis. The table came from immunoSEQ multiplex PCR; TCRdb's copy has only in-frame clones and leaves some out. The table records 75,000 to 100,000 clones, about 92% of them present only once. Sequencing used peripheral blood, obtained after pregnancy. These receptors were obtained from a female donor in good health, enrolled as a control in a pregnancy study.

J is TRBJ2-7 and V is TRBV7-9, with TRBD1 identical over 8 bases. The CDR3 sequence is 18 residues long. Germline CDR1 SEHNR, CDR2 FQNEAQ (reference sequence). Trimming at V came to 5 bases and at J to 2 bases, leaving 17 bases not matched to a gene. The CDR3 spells CASSDRGLLYKDTYEQYF. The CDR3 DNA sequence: TGTGCCAGCAGCGACAGGGGTCTCCTCTATAAGGACACCTACGAGCAGTACTTC. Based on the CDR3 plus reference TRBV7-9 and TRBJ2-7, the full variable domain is DTGVSQNPRHKITKRGQNVTFRCDPISEHNRLYWYRQTLGQGPEFLTYFQNEAQLEKSRLLSDRFSAERPKGSFSTLEIQRTEQGDSAMYLCASSDRGLLYKDTYEQYFGPGTRLTVT.

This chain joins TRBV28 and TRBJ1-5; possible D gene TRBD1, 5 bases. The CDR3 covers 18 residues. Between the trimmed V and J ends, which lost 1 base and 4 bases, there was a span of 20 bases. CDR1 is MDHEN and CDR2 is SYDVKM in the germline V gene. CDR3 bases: TGTGCCAGCAGTTTATACGGGGGAGGGACTGTACAAAATCAGCCCCAGCATTTT. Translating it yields CASSLYGGGTVQNQPQHF.

The CDR3 sequence: CASRGQQSSYEQYF. In nucleotides, the CDR3 is TGTGCCAGCAGAGGACAGCAGAGTTCCTACGAGCAGTACTTC. The chain uses TRBV2 and TRBJ2-7, with D possibly TRBD1 on 6 matching bases. The V end was cut by 6 bases, the J end by 1 base, with 13 bases between. CDR3 length equals 14 residues. Germline-derived CDR1 and CDR2 are SNHLY and FYNNEI.

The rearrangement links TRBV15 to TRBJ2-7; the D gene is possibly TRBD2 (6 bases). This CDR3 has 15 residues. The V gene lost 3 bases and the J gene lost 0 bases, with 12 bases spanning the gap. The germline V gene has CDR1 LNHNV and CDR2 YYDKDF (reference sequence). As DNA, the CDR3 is TGTGCCACCAGCAGTCATCTAGCGTTCTCCTACGAGCAGTACTTC. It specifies CATSSHLAFSYEQYF.